This T cell receptor beta chain was identified in a study of blood T cells in healthy people across ages. In terms of origin and age, donors were healthy Caucasian individuals from Russia aged about 6 to 90. Whenever a sample was processed, at least 6.5 million PBMCs were isolated. Primed by a sample-barcoded 5' primer and a J-beta primer mix, a second PCR proceeded for about 6 to 12 cycles. TCRdb reprocessed the 5' RACE reads via MiXCR and lists one record per CDR3 protein. The table records approximately 810,000 distinct CDR3 sequences, roughly 34% of them present only once. This clonotype appeared a single time. This may be a read error: a much more frequent sequence differs by one nucleotide. The sample taken for sequencing was blood. This TCR derives from a man in his late teens or twenties in good health.

The CDR3 here is CASSLASTSGALYNEQYF. CDR3 sequence (DNA): TGTGCCAGCAGCTTAGCCTCGACTAGCGGGGCGCTATACAATGAGCAGTACTTC. This chain joins TRBV7-2 and TRBJ2-5; 11 bases line up with TRBD2. The CDR3 spans 18 residues. V lost 0 bases, J lost 11 bases, and 17 bases stayed unmatched. Germline V gives CDR1 SGHTA, CDR2 FQGNSA.